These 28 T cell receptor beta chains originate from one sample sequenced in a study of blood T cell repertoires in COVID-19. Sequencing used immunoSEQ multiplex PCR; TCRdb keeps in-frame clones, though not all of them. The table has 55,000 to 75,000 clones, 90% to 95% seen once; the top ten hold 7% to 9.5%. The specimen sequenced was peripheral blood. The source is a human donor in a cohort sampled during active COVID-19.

The CDR3 nucleotides read TGTGCCAGCAGCAAAAGGGGCGGACCCAATGAGCAGTTCTTC. Its translation is CASSKRGGPNEQFF. V and J are TRBV7-2 and TRBJ2-1, with a tentative D call TRBD1 (5 bases). Trimming cost V 5 bases and J 6 bases, with 14 bases left between them. The CDR3 loop spans 14 amino acids. Germline CDR1 SGHTA, CDR2 FQGNSA.

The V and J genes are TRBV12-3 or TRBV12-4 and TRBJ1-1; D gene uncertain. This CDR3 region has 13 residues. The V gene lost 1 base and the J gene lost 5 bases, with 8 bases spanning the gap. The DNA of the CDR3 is TGTGCCAGCAGTTTAGTGGCGGGGACTGAAGCTTTCTTT. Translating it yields CASSLVAGTEAFF.

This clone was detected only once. CDR3 nucleotide sequence: TGTGCCAGCAGTTACAGACAGGGACTTCACACTGAAGCTTTCTTT. Translated, it gives CASSYRQGLHTEAFF. The chain employs TRBV6-5 and TRBJ1-1; 7 bases fit TRBD1. Germline-derived CDR1 and CDR2 are MNHEY and SVGAGI. V lost 2 bases and J lost 3; bases outside the gene matches: 6. This CDR3 is 15 amino acids long.

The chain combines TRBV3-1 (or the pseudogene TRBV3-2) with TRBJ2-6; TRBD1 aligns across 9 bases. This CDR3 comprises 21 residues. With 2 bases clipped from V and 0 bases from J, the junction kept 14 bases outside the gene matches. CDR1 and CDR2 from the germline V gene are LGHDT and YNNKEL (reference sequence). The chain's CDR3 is CASSQKSTGGVLISGANVLTF. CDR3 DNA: TGTGCCAGCAGCCAAAAGAGTACAGGGGGCGTTCTTATCTCTGGGGCCAACGTCCTGACTTTC.

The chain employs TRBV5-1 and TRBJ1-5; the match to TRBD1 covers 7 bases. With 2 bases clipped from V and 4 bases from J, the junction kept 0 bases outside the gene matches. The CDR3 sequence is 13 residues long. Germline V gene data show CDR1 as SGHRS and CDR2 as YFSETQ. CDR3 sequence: CASSFRGNQPQHF. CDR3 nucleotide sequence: TGCGCCAGCAGCTTCAGGGGGAATCAGCCCCAGCATTTT.

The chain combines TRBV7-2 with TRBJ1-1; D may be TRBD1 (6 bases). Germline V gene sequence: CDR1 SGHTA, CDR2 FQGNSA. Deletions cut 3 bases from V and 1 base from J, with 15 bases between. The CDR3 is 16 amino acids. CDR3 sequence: CASSFHIETGNTEAFF. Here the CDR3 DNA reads TGTGCCAGCAGCTTCCATATCGAGACAGGGAACACTGAAGCTTTCTTT.

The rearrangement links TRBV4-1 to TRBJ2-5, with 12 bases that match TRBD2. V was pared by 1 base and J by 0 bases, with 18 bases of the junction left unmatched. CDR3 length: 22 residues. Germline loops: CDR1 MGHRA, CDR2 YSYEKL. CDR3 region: CASSQAMFLAGGQSSHQETQYF. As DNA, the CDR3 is TGCGCCAGCAGCCAAGCAATGTTCCTAGCGGGGGGGCAATCCAGCCACCAAGAGACCCAGTACTTC.

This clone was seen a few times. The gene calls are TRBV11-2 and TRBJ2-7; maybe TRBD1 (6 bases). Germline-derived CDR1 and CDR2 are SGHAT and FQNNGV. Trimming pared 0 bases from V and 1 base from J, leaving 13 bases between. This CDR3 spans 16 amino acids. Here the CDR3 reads CASSLDQGIRSYEQYF. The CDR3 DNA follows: TGTGCCAGCAGCTTAGATCAGGGGATTAGGTCCTACGAGCAGTACTTC.

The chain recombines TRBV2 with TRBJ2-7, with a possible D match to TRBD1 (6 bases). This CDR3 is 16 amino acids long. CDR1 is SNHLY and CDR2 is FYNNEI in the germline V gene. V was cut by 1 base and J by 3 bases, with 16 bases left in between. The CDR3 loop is CASSEGMGAVYYEQYF. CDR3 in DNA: TGTGCCAGCAGTGAAGGGATGGGGGCCGTCTACTACGAGCAGTACTTC.

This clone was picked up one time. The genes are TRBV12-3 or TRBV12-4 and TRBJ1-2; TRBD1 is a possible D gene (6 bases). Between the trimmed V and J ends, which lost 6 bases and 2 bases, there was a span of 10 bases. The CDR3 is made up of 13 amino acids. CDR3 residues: CASSPGQNYGYTF. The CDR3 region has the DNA TGTGCCAGCAGCCCCGGACAGAACTATGGCTACACCTTC.

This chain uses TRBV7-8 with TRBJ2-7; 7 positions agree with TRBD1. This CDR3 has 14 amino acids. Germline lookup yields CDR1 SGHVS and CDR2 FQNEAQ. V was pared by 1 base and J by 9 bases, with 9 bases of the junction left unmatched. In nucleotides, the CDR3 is TGTGCCAGCAGCTTAGGAGCCGGGACAGACCTGCAGTACTTC. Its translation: CASSLGAGTDLQYF. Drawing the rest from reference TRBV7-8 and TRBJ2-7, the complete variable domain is GAGVSQSPRYKVAKRGQDVALRCDPISGHVSLFWYQQALGQGPEFLTYFQNEAQLDKSGLPSDRFFAERPEGSVSTLKIQRTQQEDSAVYLCASSLGAGTDLQYFGPGTRLTVT.

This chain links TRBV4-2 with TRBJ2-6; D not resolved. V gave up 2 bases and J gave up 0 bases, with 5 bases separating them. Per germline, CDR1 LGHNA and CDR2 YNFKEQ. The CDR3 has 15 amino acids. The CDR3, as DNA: TGTGCCAGCAGCCAAACGGGCTCTGGGGCCAACGTCCTGACTTTC. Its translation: CASSQTGSGANVLTF.

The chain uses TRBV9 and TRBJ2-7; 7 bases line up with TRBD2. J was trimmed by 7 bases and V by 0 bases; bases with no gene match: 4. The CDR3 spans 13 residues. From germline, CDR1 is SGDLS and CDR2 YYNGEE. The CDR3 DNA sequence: TGTGCCAGCAGCGTAGGTGGAGCGGGAGAGCAGTACTTC. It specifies CASSVGGAGEQYF.

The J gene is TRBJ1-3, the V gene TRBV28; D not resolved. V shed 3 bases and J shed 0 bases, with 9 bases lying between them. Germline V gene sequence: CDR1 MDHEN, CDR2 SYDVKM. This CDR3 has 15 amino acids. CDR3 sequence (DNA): TGTGCCAGCAGTTTGCGTCGAATCTCTGGAAACACCATATATTTT. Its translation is CASSLRRISGNTIYF.

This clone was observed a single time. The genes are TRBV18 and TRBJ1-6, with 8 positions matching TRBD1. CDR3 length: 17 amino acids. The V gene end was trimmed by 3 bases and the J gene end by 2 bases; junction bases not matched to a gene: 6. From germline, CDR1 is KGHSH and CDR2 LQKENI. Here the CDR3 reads CASSPQGAATYNSPLHF. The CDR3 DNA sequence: TGTGCCAGCTCACCTCAGGGGGCGGCGACCTATAATTCACCCCTCCACTTT.

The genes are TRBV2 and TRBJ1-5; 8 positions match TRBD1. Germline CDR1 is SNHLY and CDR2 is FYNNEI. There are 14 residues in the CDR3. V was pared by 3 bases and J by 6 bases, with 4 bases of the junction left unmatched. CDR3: CASSEGGTGQPQHF. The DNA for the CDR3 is TGTGCCAGCAGTGAGGGCGGGACAGGTCAGCCCCAGCATTTT.

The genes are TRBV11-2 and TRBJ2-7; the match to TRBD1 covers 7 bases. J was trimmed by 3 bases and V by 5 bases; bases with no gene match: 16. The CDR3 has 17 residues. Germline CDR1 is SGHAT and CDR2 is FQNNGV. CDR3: CASSLHRGPSKLYEQYF. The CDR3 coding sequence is TGTGCCAGCAGCCTTCACAGGGGCCCCAGCAAGCTCTACGAGCAGTACTTC.

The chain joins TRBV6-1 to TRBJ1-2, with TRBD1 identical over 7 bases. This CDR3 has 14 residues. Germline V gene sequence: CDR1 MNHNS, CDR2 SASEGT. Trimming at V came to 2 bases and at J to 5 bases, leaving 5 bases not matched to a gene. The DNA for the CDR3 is TGTGCCAGCAGTGAAAGGGGGCAGCGTTATGGCTACACCTTC. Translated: CASSERGQRYGYTF.

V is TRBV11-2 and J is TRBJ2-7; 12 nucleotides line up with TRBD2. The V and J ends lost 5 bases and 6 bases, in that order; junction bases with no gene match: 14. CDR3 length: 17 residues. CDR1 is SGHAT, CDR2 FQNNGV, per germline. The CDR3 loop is CASSPTSGGQGKGEQYF. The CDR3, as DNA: TGTGCCAGCAGCCCGACTAGCGGGGGCCAAGGGAAGGGCGAGCAGTACTTC.

The CDR3 DNA follows: TGTGCCAGCAGCGACGGAAAGGGGTCAACTAATGAAAAACTGTTTTTT. Translation gives CASSDGKGSTNEKLFF. The chain couples TRBV3-1 (or the pseudogene TRBV3-2) to TRBJ1-4, with D perhaps TRBD1 (5 bases). This CDR3 is built from 16 residues. Germline CDR1 is LGHDT and CDR2 is YNNKEL (reference sequence). V was pared by 5 bases and J by 0 bases, with 13 bases between.

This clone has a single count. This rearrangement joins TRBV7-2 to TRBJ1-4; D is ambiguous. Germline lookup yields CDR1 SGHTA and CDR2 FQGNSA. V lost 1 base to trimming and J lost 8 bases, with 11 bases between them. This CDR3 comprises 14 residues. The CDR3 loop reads CASSLVMQQEKLFF. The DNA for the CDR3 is TGTGCCAGCAGCTTAGTGATGCAACAGGAAAAACTGTTTTTT.

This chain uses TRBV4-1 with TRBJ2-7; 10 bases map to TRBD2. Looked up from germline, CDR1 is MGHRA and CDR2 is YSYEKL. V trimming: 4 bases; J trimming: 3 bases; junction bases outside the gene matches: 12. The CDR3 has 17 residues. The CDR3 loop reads CASSLSPLAGALYEQYF. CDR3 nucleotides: TGCGCCAGCAGCCTCTCACCTCTAGCGGGGGCCCTCTACGAGCAGTACTTC.

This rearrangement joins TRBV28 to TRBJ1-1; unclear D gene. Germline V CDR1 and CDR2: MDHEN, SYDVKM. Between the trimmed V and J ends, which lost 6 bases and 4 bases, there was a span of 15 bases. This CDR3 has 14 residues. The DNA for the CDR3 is TGTGCCAGCAGCCACCTAAGGGAGATCACTGAAGCTTTCTTT. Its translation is CASSHLREITEAFF.

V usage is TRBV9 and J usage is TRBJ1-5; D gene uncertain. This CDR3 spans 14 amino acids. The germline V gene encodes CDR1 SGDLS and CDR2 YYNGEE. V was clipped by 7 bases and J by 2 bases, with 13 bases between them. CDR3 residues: CASGRRAGNQPQHF. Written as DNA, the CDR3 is TGTGCCAGCGGACGGAGGGCTGGCAATCAGCCCCAGCATTTT.

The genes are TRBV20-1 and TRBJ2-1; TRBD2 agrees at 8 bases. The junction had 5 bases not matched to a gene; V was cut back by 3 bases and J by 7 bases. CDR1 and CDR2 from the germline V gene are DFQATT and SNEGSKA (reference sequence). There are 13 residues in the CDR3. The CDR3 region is CSASAGGWNEQFF. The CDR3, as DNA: TGCAGTGCTAGTGCGGGGGGCTGGAATGAGCAGTTCTTC.

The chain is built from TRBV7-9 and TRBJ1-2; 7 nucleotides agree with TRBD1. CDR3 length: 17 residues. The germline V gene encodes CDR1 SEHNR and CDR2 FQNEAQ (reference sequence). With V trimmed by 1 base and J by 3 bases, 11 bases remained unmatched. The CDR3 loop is CASSLGTGRGKDYGYTF. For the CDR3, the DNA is TGTGCCAGCAGCTTAGGGACCGGCAGGGGGAAGGACTATGGCTACACCTTC.

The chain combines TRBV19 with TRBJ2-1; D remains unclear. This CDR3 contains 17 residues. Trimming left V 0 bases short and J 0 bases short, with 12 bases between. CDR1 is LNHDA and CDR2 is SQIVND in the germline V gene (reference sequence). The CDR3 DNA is TGTGCCAGTAGTATAGAATTTGAGGTGAGCTCCTACAATGAGCAGTTCTTC. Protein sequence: CASSIEFEVSSYNEQFF.

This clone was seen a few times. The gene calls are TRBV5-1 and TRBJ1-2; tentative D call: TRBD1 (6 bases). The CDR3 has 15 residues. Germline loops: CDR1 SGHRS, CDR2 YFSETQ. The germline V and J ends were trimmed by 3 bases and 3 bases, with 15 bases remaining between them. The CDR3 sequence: CASSSQKTGDYGYTF. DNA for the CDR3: TGCGCCAGCAGCTCACAAAAGACAGGCGACTATGGCTACACCTTC. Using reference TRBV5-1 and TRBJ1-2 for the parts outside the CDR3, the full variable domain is KAGVTQTPRYLIKTRGQQVTLSCSPISGHRSVSWYQQTPGQGLQFLFEYFSETQRNKGNFPGRFSGRQFSNSRSEMNVSTLELGDSALYLCASSSQKTGDYGYTFGSGTRLTVV.